This T cell receptor beta chain was recovered during a study of cytomegalovirus exposure and HLA in healthy donors. Study as a whole: Early on, a data release was issued that held roughly 80 million unique TCRs from HLA-typed donors.

This donor's file did not include a recorded CMV serostatus. Findings of the study overall: In a later analysis, parvovirus B19, influenza, CMV and Epstein-Barr virus appeared linked to several top co-occurrence clusters.

Primers: 60 Vbeta forward and 13 Jbeta reverse. This table comes from immunoSEQ multiplex PCR, and its TCRdb copy is limited to in-frame clones, with some not included. Counted here are some 150,000 clones, about 76% occurring once; the ten biggest clones make up roughly 3.6%. Of note for this clone: Its target is unknown.

The source material was PBMCs. The TCR was taken from a human donor in good health.

CDR3 in DNA: TGTGCCAGCCAGTGGGCAGGGGAAGAGACCCAGTACTTC. As protein: CASQWAGEETQYF. V and J are TRBV6-1 and TRBJ2-5; D possibly corresponds to TRBD1 (6 bases). Per germline, CDR1 MNHNS and CDR2 SASEGT. The germline V and J ends were trimmed by 8 bases and 3 bases, with 13 bases remaining between them. The CDR3 consists of 13 residues.